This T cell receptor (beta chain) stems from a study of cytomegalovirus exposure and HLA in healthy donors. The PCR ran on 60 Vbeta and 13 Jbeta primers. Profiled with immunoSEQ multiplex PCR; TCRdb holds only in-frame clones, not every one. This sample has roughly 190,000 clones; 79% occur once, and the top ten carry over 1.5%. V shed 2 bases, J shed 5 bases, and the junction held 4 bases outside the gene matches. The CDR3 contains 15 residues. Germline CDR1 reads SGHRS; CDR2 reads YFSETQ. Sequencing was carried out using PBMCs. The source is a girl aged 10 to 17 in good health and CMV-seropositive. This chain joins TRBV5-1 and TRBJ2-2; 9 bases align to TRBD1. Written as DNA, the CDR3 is TGCGCCAGCAGCTTTTGGGGACAGGGAACCGGGGAGCTGTTTTTT. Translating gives CASSFWGQGTGELFF.